This T cell receptor (beta chain) emerged from a study of blood T cell repertoires in COVID-19. Study information: The United States, Italy and Spain supplied acute and convalescent COVID-19 samples.

Assay used: immunoSEQ multiplex PCR; TCRdb lists only in-frame clones, some missing. The sample includes about 100,000 clones, about 80% of them seen just once. This CDR3 is 13 amino acids long. Germline V CDR1 and CDR2: SQVTM, ANQGSEA. As regards this clone: A junction end diverges from the germline sequence, so it may reflect a read error.

The chain employs TRBV29-1 and TRBJ1-3; D is perhaps TRBD1 (5 bases). This clonotype originated in a woman in her seventies with acute or convalescent COVID-19. Specimen: peripheral blood. The CDR3 region is CSVQTGGGNTVYF. In DNA form, the CDR3 reads TGCAGCGTCCAAACCGGGGGGGGAAACACCGTATATTTT.